This passage covers 5 T cell receptor beta chains from one sample sequenced in a study of control samples from healthy donors and cancer patients. The data were produced by immunoSEQ multiplex PCR, yet TCRdb's version contains in-frame clones alone and is incomplete. The sample includes hundreds of thousands of clones, over 75% of them seen just once. The sequenced material came from PBMCs. The origin of the receptors is an older woman with lung cancer.

The gene calls are TRBV9 and TRBJ2-7; 8 bases line up with TRBD2. V dropped 0 bases and J dropped 3; count of bases not matched to a gene: 5. CDR3 length: 15 amino acids. Germline assignment: CDR1 SGDLS and CDR2 YYNGEE. The CDR3 reads CASSVAAGGFYEQYF. For the CDR3, the DNA is TGTGCCAGCAGCGTAGCGGCGGGAGGTTTCTACGAGCAGTACTTC.

The rearrangement joins TRBV5-3 to TRBJ1-1; a possible D gene is TRBD1 (6 bases). TRBV5-3 is marked as an open reading frame, function uncertain. The CDR3 spans 14 residues. Trimming stripped 0 bases from V and 0 bases from J, with 6 bases between. CDR3 protein: CARSLGDMNTEAFF. As DNA, the CDR3 is TGTGCCAGAAGCTTGGGGGACATGAACACTGAAGCTTTCTTT.

In this sample, this clone turned up a few times. This chain joins TRBV18 and TRBJ2-6; 9 nucleotides align to TRBD1. This CDR3 comprises 18 residues. J lost 2 bases, V lost 3 bases, and 8 bases had no gene match. The V gene's germline CDR1 is KGHSH and CDR2 LQKENI. The DNA for the CDR3 is TGTGCCAGCTCACCTCGAGGACAGGGGCGCCCTGGGGCCAACGTCCTGACTTTC. Its translation: CASSPRGQGRPGANVLTF.

This clone was seen more than once but under ten times. Other DNA sequences within the sample encode an identical CDR3. The chain carries TRBV2 and TRBJ2-7; D remains ambiguous. The germline CDR1 and CDR2 sequences are SNHLY and FYNNEI. The ends were cut back, 6 bases at V and 3 bases at J, with 6 bases in the middle. CDR3 length: 11 residues. This CDR3 is CASSPHYEQYF. For the CDR3, the DNA is TGTGCCAGCAGCCCCCACTACGAGCAGTACTTC.

In DNA form, the CDR3 reads TGTGCCAGCAGTATCATAGTCGACAGGGGGAATGAGCAGTTCTTC. It translates to CASSIIVDRGNEQFF. The rearrangement joins TRBV6-5 to TRBJ2-1; 9 bases align to TRBD1. CDR1 MNHEY and CDR2 SVGAGI come from the germline V gene. V shed 5 bases, J shed 7 bases, and the junction held 9 bases outside the gene matches. There are 15 residues in the CDR3.